This T cell receptor beta chain appears in the sequencing data of a study of blood T cell repertoires in COVID-19. Study information: Researchers got acute and convalescent COVID-19 samples from the United States, Italy and Spain. Sample material is recorded as cDNA or gDNA derived from T cells, B-cell-depleted T cells, or PBMCs.

Seattle patients were enrolled while actively infected and followed longitudinally. Original processing methods: Amplification with reference gene primers provided the estimates of nucleated cell counts. Data came from immunoSEQ multiplex PCR; TCRdb stores just in-frame clones and leaves some out. V and J calls and clone size come straight from that table; D and trimming were deduced from the DNA. The profile shows 300,000 to 450,000 clones, 80% to 90% of them singletons. Sequenced: peripheral blood. This receptor was taken from a woman aged 55-69 years with COVID-19, enrolled during active disease.

The CDR3 DNA sequence: TGTGCCAGCTCACCAAGGGCTGGAGGGGGCAACGAGCAGTACTTC. This encodes CASSPRAGGGNEQYF. The chain employs TRBV18 and TRBJ2-7, with D possibly being TRBD1 (7 bases). This CDR3 spans 15 amino acids. The V end was cut by 2 bases, the J end by 5 bases, with 16 bases between. Per germline, CDR1 KGHSH and CDR2 LQKENI.